The 10 T cell receptor beta chains given below trace back to one sample, sequenced in a study of radiotherapy plus CTLA-4 blockade in lung cancer. This table comes from immunoSEQ multiplex PCR, and its TCRdb copy is limited to in-frame clones, with some not included. Of 25,000 to 35,000 clones in the sample, more than 80% are singletons; the top ten hold roughly 24%. The specimen comprised peripheral blood, sampled from a patient treated with radiotherapy plus ipilimumab. These receptors were collected from a human donor with non-small cell lung cancer that progressed on radiotherapy plus ipilimumab.

V gene TRBV6-4 combines with J gene TRBJ2-1, with 10 nucleotides matching TRBD2. Trimming cost V 4 bases and J 2 bases; bases outside gene matches: 5. The CDR3 covers 16 residues. Germline-derived CDR1 and CDR2 are MRHNA and SNTAGT. The CDR3 nucleotides are TGTGCCAGCAGTGCCGAAGCGGGGGGGCCCTACAATGAGCAGTTCTTC. This sequence encodes CASSAEAGGPYNEQFF.

The rearrangement links TRBV4-3 to TRBJ2-1, with 8 bases that match TRBD1. V lost 4 bases and J lost 7; bases outside the gene matches: 3. CDR1 and CDR2 from the germline V gene are LGHNA and YSLEER. The CDR3 has 13 amino acids. The CDR3 spells CASSRQGANEQFF. The CDR3 DNA is TGCGCCAGCAGCCGCCAGGGGGCAAATGAGCAGTTCTTC.

This clone was found once. The chain carries TRBV6-6 and TRBJ1-3, with TRBD1 as a possible D gene (5 bases). The germline gives CDR1 MNHNY, CDR2 SVGAGI (reference sequence). V was shortened by 0 bases and J by 8 bases, with 14 bases between the two germline ends. The CDR3 spans 15 residues. The CDR3 sequence is CASSYSTTGRHTIYF. The CDR3 DNA follows: TGTGCCAGCAGTTACTCGACCACAGGAAGACACACCATATATTTT.

This rearrangement joins TRBV5-1 to TRBJ2-3, with 9 bases that match TRBD2. With V trimmed by 0 bases and J by 8 bases, 7 bases remained unmatched. The CDR3 is made up of 15 amino acids. CDR1 SGHRS and CDR2 YFSETQ come from the germline V gene. The CDR3 here is CASSLAAGGLLTQYF. Written as DNA, the CDR3 is TGCGCCAGCAGCTTGGCAGCGGGGGGCCTCCTTACGCAGTATTTT.

In this sample, this clone turned up once. The chain is built from TRBV5-5 and TRBJ1-6, with a weak D call TRBD1 (5 bases). CDR1 is SGHKS and CDR2 is YYEKEE in the germline V gene (reference sequence). CDR3 length: 14 residues. Trimming pared 5 bases from V and 1 base from J, leaving 7 bases between. The CDR3 DNA sequence: TGTGCCAGCAGGCAGGGATCCTATAATTCACCCCTCCACTTT. This codes for CASRQGSYNSPLHF.

The V gene is TRBV5-4, the J gene TRBJ2-5; D is ambiguous. The V and J ends lost 1 base and 2 bases respectively, with 9 bases between them. The CDR3 has 14 residues. Germline lookup yields CDR1 SGHNT and CDR2 YYREEE (reference sequence). CDR3 nucleotides: TGTGCCAGCAGCTTGTCGGCGGAACAAGAGACCCAGTACTTC. Its translation: CASSLSAEQETQYF. Full variable domain (missing parts from reference TRBV5-4 and TRBJ2-5): ETGVTQSPTHLIKTRGQQVTLRCSSQSGHNTVSWYQQALGQGPQFIFQYYREEENGRGNFPPRFSGLQFPNYSSELNVNALELDDSALYLCASSLSAEQETQYFGPGTRLLVL.

The rearrangement joins TRBV6-6 to TRBJ2-7, with 7 bases that match TRBD1. The CDR3 consists of 15 residues. Trimming took 6 bases from V and 9 from J; bases not matched to a gene: 17. Germline CDR1 MNHNY, CDR2 SVGAGI (reference sequence). CDR3 in DNA: TGTGCCAGCAGCCCCACCGGGACAGCTAATACGGGGCAGTACTTC. Translating gives CASSPTGTANTGQYF.

The chain links TRBV28 to TRBJ1-2; 7 bases fit TRBD1. This CDR3 spans 13 amino acids. Germline V gene data show CDR1 as MDHEN and CDR2 as SYDVKM. With V trimmed by 4 bases and J by 8 bases, 7 bases remained unmatched. In DNA form, the CDR3 reads TGTGCCAGCAGTTCTCAGGGGGGTGGGGGCTACACCTTC. Protein: CASSSQGGGGYTF.

In the case of this clone: The junction differs from germline at one of its ends, possibly a read error. The rearrangement uses TRBV9 and TRBJ1-2, with 11 bases matching TRBD1. This CDR3 comprises 17 residues. In germline, CDR1 is SGDLS, CDR2 YYNGEE. The CDR3 sequence: CAGSVGTGGRLNYGYTF. CDR3 coding DNA: TGTGCCGGCAGCGTAGGGACAGGGGGGCGCCTAAACTATGGCTACACCTTC.

On this clone itself: This CDR3 is also generated by other DNA sequences in the sample. This chain joins TRBV2 and TRBJ1-1, with D possibly TRBD1 on 6 matching bases. This CDR3 region has 15 residues. V lost 7 bases and J 0 bases, leaving 15 bases between the germline ends. Germline lookup yields CDR1 SNHLY and CDR2 FYNNEI. CDR3 DNA: TGTGCCAGCATCCCGGACCAGGGGATGAACACTGAAGCTTTCTTT. Protein: CASIPDQGMNTEAFF.